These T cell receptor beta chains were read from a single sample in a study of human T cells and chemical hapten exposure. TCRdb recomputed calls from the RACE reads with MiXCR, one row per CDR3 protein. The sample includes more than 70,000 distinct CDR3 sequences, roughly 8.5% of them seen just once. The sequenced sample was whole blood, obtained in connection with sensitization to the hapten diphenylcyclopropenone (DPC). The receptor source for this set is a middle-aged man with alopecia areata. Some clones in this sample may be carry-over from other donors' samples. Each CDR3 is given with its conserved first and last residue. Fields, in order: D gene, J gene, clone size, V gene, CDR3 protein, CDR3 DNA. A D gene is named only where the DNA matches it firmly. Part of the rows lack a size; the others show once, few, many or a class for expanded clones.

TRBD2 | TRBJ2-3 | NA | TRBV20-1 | CSASRLAGGPRGTDTQYF | TGCAGTGCTTCCAGACTAGCGGGAGGCCCCCGGGGCACAGATACGCAGTATTTT
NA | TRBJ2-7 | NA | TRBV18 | CASSIGSEYEQYF | TGTGCCAGCTCAATTGGAAGTGAGTACGAGCAGTACTTC
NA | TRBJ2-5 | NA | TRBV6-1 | CASTSGGRFGETQYF | TGTGCCAGCACCTCTGGGGGGAGATTTGGGGAGACCCAGTACTTC
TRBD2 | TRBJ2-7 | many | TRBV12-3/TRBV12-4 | CASSLAAAGEDYEQYF | TGTGCCAGCAGTTTAGCGGCAGCGGGAGAGGACTACGAGCAGTACTTC
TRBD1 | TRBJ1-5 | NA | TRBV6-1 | CASSEEGAIGNQPQHF | TGTGCCAGCAGTGAAGAGGGGGCCATAGGCAATCAGCCCCAGCATTTT
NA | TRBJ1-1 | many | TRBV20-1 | CSARGQLGTEAFF | TGCAGTGCTAGAGGGCAGTTGGGGACTGAAGCTTTCTTT
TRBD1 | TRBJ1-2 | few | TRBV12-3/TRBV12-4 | CASSRYRGLYGYTF | TGTGCCAGCAGCCGATACAGGGGGCTCTATGGCTACACCTTC
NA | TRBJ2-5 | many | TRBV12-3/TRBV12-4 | CASSLAGRSGAQETQYF | TGTGCCAGCAGTTTAGCCGGACGTTCCGGGGCACAAGAGACCCAGTACTTC
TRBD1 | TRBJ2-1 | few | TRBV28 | CASSTGDSYNEQFF | TGTGCCAGCAGCACAGGGGACTCCTACAATGAGCAGTTCTTC
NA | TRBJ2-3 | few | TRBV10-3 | CAINNGDTDTQYF | TGTGCCATCAACAATGGGGACACAGATACGCAGTATTTT
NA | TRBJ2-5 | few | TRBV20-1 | CSAREIQGGAWIQETQYF | TGCAGTGCTAGAGAAATACAGGGAGGGGCATGGATACAAGAGACCCAGTACTTC
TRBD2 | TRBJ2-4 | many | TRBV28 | CASVLGGTNIQYF | TGTGCCAGCGTCCTGGGGGGGACTAACATTCAGTACTTC
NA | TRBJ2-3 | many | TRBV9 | CASSVAGSEDTQYF | TGTGCCAGCAGCGTAGCCGGGAGCGAAGATACGCAGTATTTT
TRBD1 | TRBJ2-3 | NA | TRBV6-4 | CASSEQGTDTQYF | TGTGCCAGCAGTGAACAGGGGACAGATACGCAGTATTTT
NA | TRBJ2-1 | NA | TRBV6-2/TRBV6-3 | CASSLGSGVNNEQFF | TGTGCCAGCAGCTTAGGTAGCGGAGTAAACAATGAGCAGTTCTTC
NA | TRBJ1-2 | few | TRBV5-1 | CASSTVENGYTF | TGCGCCAGCAGCACCGTGGAAAATGGCTACACCTTC
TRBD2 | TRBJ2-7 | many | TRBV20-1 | CSAIAGGPQSEQYF | TGCAGTGCCATAGCGGGAGGCCCCCAGAGCGAGCAGTACTTC
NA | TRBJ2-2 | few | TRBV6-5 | CASRARNTGELFF | TGTGCCAGCAGGGCACGAAACACCGGGGAGCTGTTTTTT
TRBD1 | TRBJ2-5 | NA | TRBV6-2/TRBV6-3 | CASSYEYRGSKETQYF | TGTGCCAGCAGTTACGAATACAGGGGGTCGAAAGAGACCCAGTACTTC
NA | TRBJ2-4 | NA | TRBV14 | CASSPHSGPKNIQYF | TGTGCCAGCAGCCCCCACTCGGGGCCCAAAAACATTCAGTACTTC